A selection of T cell receptor beta chains follows, all from one sample in a study of blood T cells in healthy people across ages. MiXCR, applied by TCRdb to the 5' RACE reads, yields one record per CDR3 protein. The data show about 1.6 million distinct CDR3 sequences, with roughly 30% seen just once and around 11% held by the top ten. Specimen: blood. The source of these receptors is a woman aged 25 to 39 in good health. CDR3s include the opening cysteine and the closing phenylalanine or tryptophan. A D gene is named only where the DNA matches it firmly.

D,V,CDR3
TRBD2,TRBV20-1,CSARSGSGGPGEQFF
TRBD1,TRBV30,CAWSVVTGNGYTF
TRBD2,TRBV7-8,CASTRRGALGDEQFF
TRBD1,TRBV3-1,CASSLGQGLDNTEAFF
.,TRBV6-6,CASSDPGVPPNEKLFF
.,TRBV3-1,CASSRPYQETQYF
.,TRBV7-3,CASSKDRTADTQYF
.,TRBV7-2,CAISWGAAGGSTDTQYF
TRBD2,TRBV6-1,CASSRLAVTSGGARVGDTQYF
TRBD1,TRBV5-1,CASAADRGLNGYTF
TRBD2,TRBV7-2,CASSWGLAESSYNEQFF
.,TRBV20-1,CSARGGGAQDTQYF
.,TRBV28,CASRAQGWETQYF
.,TRBV20-1,CSARTYGGRETQYF
.,TRBV21-1,CASSKGLGAPRSYNEQFF
.,TRBV5-1,CASSSDTVGRAFF
.,TRBV27,CASSQGGIPREQYF
TRBD2,TRBV29-1,CSVGGLAGAYEQYF
.,TRBV7-9,CASSLAQLPYEQYF
.,TRBV7-8,CASSLVWSSYNEQFF
.,TRBV5-6,CASRNSRADTQYF
.,TRBV11-2,CASSLDTTEQFF
.,TRBV5-5,CASSLNLWGAKMNTEAFF
.,TRBV11-2,CASSKSGQNLNTEAFF
TRBD1,TRBV3-1,CASNIGQATYNEQFF
.,TRBV7-2,CASSLGPISYNEQFF
.,TRBV4-1,CASSPGVRLATPFLYEQYF
.,TRBV10-3,CALADSVNTEAFF
.,TRBV4-1,CASSQDRIANEQYF
.,TRBV20-1,CSADRDIEETQYF
.,TRBV13,CASSARPGTRNETQYF
TRBD1,TRBV7-2,CASSLGLGTGGPYNEQFF
.,TRBV6-5,CASSYSTGEATYEQYF
.,TRBV12-3/TRBV12-4,CASSSLGGSQETQYF
.,TRBV7-9,CASSPPPRGVDTQYF
TRBD2,TRBV7-2,CASSHKTSGGAATDTQYF
.,TRBV5-1,CASSLVSQGIGGELFF
TRBD1,TRBV9,CAKKPGQGSETQYF
.,TRBV6-1,CASSRQDTGSYEQYF
.,TRBV20-1,CSAPGVSPYEQYF
TRBD2,TRBV2,CASSVAGGASEQFF
TRBD1,TRBV7-9,CASSLMTGDNGELFF
.,TRBV6-5,CASRLGPYGYTF
.,TRBV12-3/TRBV12-4,CASSFGGSGKNIQYF
TRBD1,TRBV28,CASSATQGGTYEQYF
.,TRBV6-1,CASSDWDNTNNEQFF
.,TRBV28,CASRYGHESSYTF
.,TRBV7-9,CASSLKLGGSYTF
.,TRBV3-1,CASSQGTPAGELFF
.,TRBV7-9,CASSSGASYGYTF
TRBD2,TRBV5-1,CASSLSLAGAWGDTQYF
TRBD2,TRBV27,CASSPVLTSGITDTQYF
.,TRBV20-1,CSARRDEQYF
.,TRBV12-3/TRBV12-4,CASSPIDTLPNTGELFF